This passage covers 9 T cell receptor beta chains from one sample sequenced in a study of radiotherapy plus CTLA-4 blockade in lung cancer (dated by TCRdb to the late 2010s). The method was the immunoSEQ multiplex PCR assay. TCRdb stores this immuneACCESS table with in-frame sequences only. Part of the clones is absent; in the studies checked, under half of the shortfall reflects unresolved V genes, and no reason is known for the rest. Counted in this sample were 35,000 or so clones; 75% to 90% of them appeared once. The ten largest clones take up about 5.3% of the sample. The sequenced sample was peripheral blood, obtained from a patient treated with radiotherapy plus ipilimumab. The receptors shown here come from a human donor with non-small cell lung cancer who had stable disease on radiotherapy plus ipilimumab.

V usage is TRBV27 and J usage is TRBJ1-5; 12 nucleotides align to TRBD1. This CDR3 spans 18 amino acids. Germline CDR1 MNHEY, CDR2 SMNVEV (reference sequence). Trimming cost V 5 bases and J 2 bases; bases outside gene matches: 10. The CDR3 sequence is CASSPLRDRGRGNQPQHF. CDR3 DNA sequence: TGTGCCAGCAGTCCTCTCCGGGACAGGGGGCGAGGCAATCAGCCCCAGCATTTT.

The J gene is TRBJ2-7, the V gene TRBV7-2, with 7 nucleotides matching TRBD1. CDR3 length: 13 residues. Unmatched junction bases numbered 4, after V lost 5 bases and J lost 3 bases. Germline V gene data show CDR1 as SGHTA and CDR2 as FQGNSA. The CDR3 loop reads CASSQQGYYEQYF. For the CDR3, the DNA is TGTGCCAGCAGCCAACAGGGGTACTACGAGCAGTACTTC.

The CDR3 nucleotides are TGTGCCAGCAGTTTAACAGGGGGACCTCAGCCCCAGCATTTT. Translating it yields CASSLTGGPQPQHF. The chain combines TRBV27 with TRBJ1-5; 8 nucleotides line up with TRBD1. The V and J ends lost 2 bases and 6 bases, in that order; junction bases with no gene match: 3. This CDR3 is built from 14 residues. Germline values: CDR1 MNHEY, CDR2 SMNVEV (reference sequence).

This clone is a singleton in its sample. The gene calls are TRBV5-4 and TRBJ2-3; D might be TRBD1 (6 bases). Germline assignment: CDR1 SGHNT and CDR2 YYREEE (reference sequence). Between the trimmed V and J ends, which lost 4 bases and 0 bases, there was a span of 12 bases. The length of the CDR3 is 15 residues. CDR3 loop: CASSPIDRSTDTQYF. In nucleotides, the CDR3 is TGTGCCAGCAGCCCGATCGACAGGAGCACAGATACGCAGTATTTT.

This sequence joins TRBV19 and TRBJ1-6, with 10 bases identical to TRBD1. CDR3 length: 17 residues. CDR1 and CDR2 (germline): LNHDA, SQIVND (reference sequence). Germline trimming cut 3 bases from V and 8 bases from J; bases unmatched to any gene: 10. The CDR3: CASSIPVRDRGYSPLHF. Here the CDR3 DNA reads TGTGCCAGTAGTATTCCGGTCCGGGACAGGGGATATTCACCCCTCCACTTT.

This chain links TRBV28 with TRBJ1-1; D is perhaps TRBD1 (5 bases). V shed 8 bases and J shed 0 bases, with 13 bases lying between them. The CDR3 totals 14 residues. Germline values: CDR1 MDHEN, CDR2 SYDVKM. The CDR3 bases are TGTGCCAGCTTAACAAGGGGTATGAACACTGAAGCTTTCTTT. Its translation: CASLTRGMNTEAFF. Based on the CDR3 plus reference TRBV28 and TRBJ1-1, the full variable domain is DVKVTQSSRYLVKRTGEKVFLECVQDMDHENMFWYRQDPGLGLRLIYFSYDVKMKEKGDIPEGYSVSREKKERFSLILESASTNQTSMYLCASLTRGMNTEAFFGQGTRLTVV.

The chain has TRBV7-3 and TRBJ2-5; D is possibly TRBD2 (6 bases). CDR1 and CDR2 from the germline V gene are SGHTA and FQGTGA. Trimming removed 3 bases from V and 7 bases from J, with 12 bases in between. This CDR3 is built from 13 residues. CDR3 DNA sequence: TGTGCCAGCAGCTTGCACGGGAGTGGGACCCAGTACTTC. This gives the protein CASSLHGSGTQYF.

This clone was counted a few times. The V call is TRBV7-9, the J call TRBJ1-2, with D maybe TRBD1 (6 bases). Trimming removed 2 bases at V and 0 bases at J, with 13 bases between. Germline assignment: CDR1 SEHNR and CDR2 FQNEAQ (reference sequence). There are 16 residues in the CDR3. CDR3 sequence (DNA): TGTGCCAGCAGCTTACCGGAAGAGGGGGCTAACTATGGCTACACCTTC. This codes for CASSLPEEGANYGYTF. The complete variable domain, with remaining parts taken from reference TRBV7-9 and TRBJ1-2, reads DTGVSQNPRHKITKRGQNVTFRCDPISEHNRLYWYRQTLGQGPEFLTYFQNEAQLEKSRLLSDRFSAERPKGSFSTLEIQRTEQGDSAMYLCASSLPEEGANYGYTFGSGTRLTVV.

The rearrangement joins TRBV5-4 to TRBJ2-3; 10 nucleotides align to TRBD2. With V trimmed by 1 base and J by 5 bases, 4 bases remained unmatched. Germline V CDR1 and CDR2: SGHNT, YYREEE (reference sequence). CDR3 length equals 15 residues. CDR3 loop: CASSLRTSGQDTQYF. DNA of the CDR3: TGTGCCAGCAGCTTGCGGACTAGCGGCCAAGATACGCAGTATTTT.